These 23 T cell receptor beta chains were all obtained from the same sample, sequenced in a study of OX40 agonist ivuxolimab in advanced cancers. Repertoires were generated with immunoSEQ multiplex PCR, while TCRdb's copy carries only in-frame clones and drops some. The table has roughly 24,000 clones, 75% to 85% seen once. Sequencing used CD4+ or CD8+ T cells sorted from blood, obtained in a trial of the OX40 agonist ivuxolimab. The origin of the receptors is an adult with an advanced solid tumor such as melanoma, head and neck, liver or kidney cancer.

The chain uses TRBV5-1 and TRBJ2-2; 8 nucleotides align to TRBD1. V trimming: 6 bases; J trimming: 7 bases; junction bases outside the gene matches: 11. The CDR3 has 15 residues. The germline gives CDR1 SGHRS, CDR2 YFSETQ. The CDR3 DNA sequence: TGCGCCAGCATGGGTTTTGGGACAGGCCGCGGGGAGCTGTTTTTT. Amino acid sequence: CASMGFGTGRGELFF.

On this clone itself: Other nucleotide sequences from this sample produce the same CDR3. V and J are TRBV30 and TRBJ2-7; 7 positions agree with TRBD1. The CDR3 consists of 14 residues. Germline values: CDR1 GTSNPN, CDR2 SVGIG (reference sequence). V gave up 2 bases and J gave up 5 bases; unmatched junction bases: 9. The CDR3 spells CAWSNRDSPHEQYF. The CDR3 nucleotides are TGTGCCTGGAGTAACCGGGACAGCCCCCACGAGCAGTACTTC.

This CDR3 is CASSLLEGLGQPQHF. CDR3 in DNA: TGTGCCAGCAGCTTACTTGAGGGGCTGGGTCAGCCCCAGCATTTT. The V gene is TRBV7-3, the J gene TRBJ1-5, with D maybe TRBD1 (5 bases). Deletions cut 2 bases from V and 6 bases from J, with 14 bases between. The CDR3 covers 15 residues. Germline loops: CDR1 SGHTA, CDR2 FQGTGA.

The genes are TRBV28 and TRBJ2-7, with D tentatively TRBD1 (7 bases). CDR3 length: 14 residues. Trimming took off 4 bases at V and 3 bases at J, with 13 bases between the two ends. Germline V gene sequence: CDR1 MDHEN, CDR2 SYDVKM. The CDR3 DNA reads as TGTGCCAGCAGTTGGGGGGACAGCTACTACGAGCAGTACTTC. Its protein product is CASSWGDSYYEQYF.

The chain joins TRBV7-8 to TRBJ2-7; 14 nucleotides line up with TRBD2. The CDR3 totals 15 residues. Per the germline V gene, CDR1 is SGHVS and CDR2 is FQNEAQ. Trimming took 6 bases from V and 6 from J; bases not matched to a gene: 7. The CDR3 DNA follows: TGTGCCAGCAGTTGGGGACTAGCGGGAGTCACCGAGCAGTACTTC. Translating gives CASSWGLAGVTEQYF.

This clone has a single count. The chain combines TRBV5-4 with TRBJ2-3; 9 bases match TRBD2. The CDR3 contains 16 residues. The V segment lost 0 bases and the J segment 2 bases; nucleotides outside the gene matches: 4. Germline V gene data show CDR1 as SGHNT and CDR2 as YYREEE (reference sequence). Here the CDR3 DNA reads TGTGCCAGCAGCTTGGGGCTAGCGGGGCTCACAGATACGCAGTATTTT. The encoded protein is CASSLGLAGLTDTQYF.

The chain carries TRBV6-5 and TRBJ1-2; TRBD1 might be the D (5 bases). Germline V gives CDR1 MNHEY, CDR2 SVGAGI. With 2 bases removed from V and 3 bases from J, the gap between germline ends came to 7 bases. The CDR3 consists of 13 residues. CDR3 bases: TGTGCCAGCAGTTACCAAGGGGACTATGGCTACACCTTC. Translated: CASSYQGDYGYTF.

The rearrangement uses TRBV7-6 and TRBJ2-5; D possibly corresponds to TRBD2 (6 bases). The germline V gene has CDR1 SGHVS and CDR2 FNYEAQ. V dropped 3 bases and J dropped 10 bases, with 15 bases sitting between them. This CDR3 has 13 amino acids. The DNA of the CDR3 is TGTGCCAGCAGCTTCGCGGGGCGTCGGAGCCAGTACTTC. Translation gives CASSFAGRRSQYF.

This clone was picked up one time. V gene TRBV7-2 combines with J gene TRBJ2-7; D possibly corresponds to TRBD1 (5 bases). Germline values: CDR1 SGHTA, CDR2 FQGNSA. The germline V and J ends were trimmed by 4 bases and 0 bases, with 10 bases remaining between them. The CDR3 runs 14 residues. The CDR3 protein is CASSSTVSSYEQYF. In DNA, the CDR3 is TGTGCCAGCAGCTCGACAGTAAGCTCCTACGAGCAGTACTTC.

The rearrangement links TRBV4-2 to TRBJ2-2; 8 nucleotides line up with TRBD2. J was trimmed by 3 bases and V by 3 bases; bases with no gene match: 0. The CDR3 sequence is 14 residues long. Germline V CDR1 and CDR2: LGHNA, YNFKEQ. The CDR3 region has the DNA TGTGCCAGCAGCCACGGGGGGGACACCGGGGAGCTGTTTTTT. Amino acid sequence: CASSHGGDTGELFF.

The V gene is TRBV4-1, the J gene TRBJ2-5, with 12 positions matching TRBD2. The J segment lost 5 bases and the V segment lost 1 base, leaving 5 bases of the junction unmatched. Per the germline V gene, CDR1 is MGHRA and CDR2 is YSYEKL. The CDR3 is 16 amino acids. This CDR3 reads CASSQGLAGARETQYF. In DNA form, the CDR3 reads TGCGCCAGCAGCCAAGGACTAGCGGGAGCCCGGGAGACCCAGTACTTC.

This clone was seen more than once but under ten times. The chain uses TRBV5-5 and TRBJ1-5; no definite D call. This CDR3 comprises 12 residues. CDR1 is SGHKS and CDR2 is YYEKEE in the germline V gene (reference sequence). V lost 0 bases and J lost 5, with 3 bases in between. DNA of the CDR3: TGTGCCAGCAGCTTGGGAGATCAGCCCCAGCATTTT. Its protein is CASSLGDQPQHF.

V gene TRBV19 combines with J gene TRBJ2-1; 10 bases agree with TRBD2. The junction had 7 bases not matched to a gene; V was cut back by 6 bases and J by 8 bases. Germline assignment: CDR1 LNHDA and CDR2 SQIVND (reference sequence). The CDR3 sequence is 14 residues long. In DNA, the CDR3 is TGTGCCAGTAGCCCAGCGGGAGGGATGTATGAGCAGTTCTTC. This sequence encodes CASSPAGGMYEQFF.

The chain couples TRBV6-4 to TRBJ2-1; 10 positions agree with TRBD2. Per the germline V gene, CDR1 is MRHNA and CDR2 is SNTAGT. The CDR3 totals 15 residues. J gave up 6 bases and V 5 bases, and 7 bases lay outside the gene matches. The CDR3 coding sequence is TGTGCCAGCAGTTATTCTAGCGGGAGTATCAATGAGCAGTTCTTC. Encoded protein: CASSYSSGSINEQFF.

This clone was seen once. V and J are TRBV15 and TRBJ1-1, with D unresolved. Germline lookup yields CDR1 LNHNV and CDR2 YYDKDF (reference sequence). The CDR3 spans 14 residues. With 0 bases removed from V and 0 bases from J, the gap between germline ends came to 5 bases. The CDR3 region is CATSRDLMNTEAFF. CDR3 bases: TGTGCCACCAGCAGAGATTTAATGAACACTGAAGCTTTCTTT.

The rearrangement uses TRBV9 and TRBJ2-1; tentatively, D is TRBD2 (6 bases). Trimming cost V 3 bases and J 3 bases, with 13 bases left between them. Germline CDR1 is SGDLS and CDR2 is YYNGEE. CDR3 length: 15 residues. Here the CDR3 reads CASSATSLLYNEQFF. The CDR3 coding sequence is TGTGCCAGCAGCGCCACTAGCCTACTCTACAATGAGCAGTTCTTC.

This clone was seen a single time. This chain connects TRBV7-2 to TRBJ2-5; TRBD2 aligns across 13 bases. Germline-derived CDR1 and CDR2 are SGHTA and FQGNSA. The CDR3 has 15 amino acids. The V and J ends lost 4 bases and 4 bases, in that order; junction bases with no gene match: 3. CDR3 DNA: TGTGCCAGCAGCTGGGGACTAGCGGGGTCAGAGACCCAGTACTTC. Protein sequence: CASSWGLAGSETQYF.

This chain connects TRBV7-2 to TRBJ2-3; D remains unclear. The CDR3 has 15 amino acids. Trimming shortened V by 5 bases and J by 2 bases, and 14 bases separated the two germline ends. Germline V gives CDR1 SGHTA, CDR2 FQGNSA. The DNA for the CDR3 is TGTGCCAGCAGCACAGAACACTTTTTCACAGATACGCAGTATTTT. As protein: CASSTEHFFTDTQYF.

The chain employs TRBV10-3 and TRBJ1-1; 7 nucleotides line up with TRBD1. V dropped 3 bases and J dropped 0; count of bases not matched to a gene: 4. CDR3 length: 15 amino acids. Looked up from germline, CDR1 is ENHRY and CDR2 is SYGVKD. The chain's CDR3 is CAISDLQGMNTEAFF. CDR3 coding DNA: TGTGCCATCAGTGACTTACAGGGGATGAACACTGAAGCTTTCTTT.

The rearrangement links TRBV28 to TRBJ2-7, with D tentatively TRBD2 (5 bases). Germline CDR1 is MDHEN and CDR2 is SYDVKM. The V gene lost 5 bases and the J gene lost 1 base, with 15 bases spanning the gap. CDR3 length equals 15 residues. The DNA of the CDR3 is TGTGCCAGCAGTATGGTCGGGGAATGGTCCTACGAGCAGTACTTC. This gives the protein CASSMVGEWSYEQYF.

The J gene is TRBJ2-7, the V gene TRBV7-6, with D perhaps TRBD2 (6 bases). Germline values: CDR1 SGHVS, CDR2 FNYEAQ. The V end lost 5 bases, the J end lost 4 bases, and 15 bases lay between the germline ends. CDR3 length: 14 residues. The CDR3 is CASSPREGRYEQYF. The CDR3, as DNA: TGTGCCAGCAGCCCCCGTGAAGGGAGGTACGAGCAGTACTTC. The complete variable domain, with remaining parts taken from reference TRBV7-6 and TRBJ2-7, reads GAGVSQSPRYKVTKRGQDVALRCDPISGHVSLYWYRQALGQGPEFLTYFNYEAQQDKSGLPNDRFSAERPEGSISTLTIQRTEQRDSAMYRCASSPREGRYEQYFGPGTRLTVT.

The V call is TRBV5-1, the J call TRBJ2-7; 7 bases are a match to TRBD1. Germline V gene lookup returns CDR1 SGHRS and CDR2 YFSETQ. V lost 9 bases, J lost 4 bases, and 10 bases stayed unmatched. This CDR3 has 13 residues. CDR3 region: CANVPGQRYEQYF. CDR3 coding DNA: TGCGCCAACGTTCCGGGACAGAGATACGAGCAGTACTTC.

J is TRBJ1-6 and V is TRBV27, with no clear D. This CDR3 has 13 residues. Germline V gene lookup returns CDR1 MNHEY and CDR2 SMNVEV (reference sequence). V lost 4 bases and J lost 11, with 12 bases in between. In DNA, the CDR3 is TGTGCCAGCAGTTCCCTGGACTTTCCACCCCTCCACTTT. Its translation: CASSSLDFPPLHF.